The source of this T cell receptor (beta chain) is a study of regulatory T cells in long-lasting Graves disease. For the study at large: Graves' patients diagnosed newly had used antithyroid drugs under 3 months.

TCR beta libraries were built with iRepertoire HTBI primers and Arm-PCR of CDR3 regions. TCRdb re-derived calls from the multiplex PCR reads in MiXCR, one entry per CDR3 protein. Of a few hundred thousand distinct CDR3 sequences listed, approximately 15% are singletons. Time point defined: newly diagnosed GD, antithyroid drugs for less than 3 months. RNA isolated from PBMCs was used to make the TCR library. This clonotype has at least ten counts. Its specificity is not known. Points from the study as a whole: Small sample size may have lowered accuracy.

The CDR3 is 15 residues long. V was cut by 0 bases and J by 8 bases, with 11 bases left in between. The data also belong to a second study, concerning T cells in Graves' hyperthyroidism and ophthalmopathy. From that study: A set of HTBI primers served as the primers for a first-round RT-PCR of the TCR CDR3. Most clonotypes expanded in thyroid above 0.001 were likewise present in blood.

This receptor was obtained from a man aged 35 to 55 with Graves disease. The chain has TRBV12-3 or TRBV12-4 and TRBJ1-6, with D perhaps matching TRBD1 (5 bases). Sequences were derived from peripheral blood mononuclear cells (PBMCs), sampled at new diagnosis, from a patient treated with antithyroid drugs. In nucleotides, the CDR3 is TGTGCCAGCAGTTTAGCTGGAGGGACGTATTCACCCCTCCACTTT. Translating gives CASSLAGGTYSPLHF.